The 20 T cell receptor beta chains below all came from one sample that was sequenced in a study of cytomegalovirus exposure and HLA in healthy donors. PCR was performed using 60 Vbeta and 13 Jbeta primers. Here immunoSEQ multiplex PCR was the method, and the copy in TCRdb shows in-frame clones only, minus some. This table has approximately 160,000 clones, around 86% appearing once. The specimen was PBMCs. These receptors originate from a human donor in good health.

This clone was counted a few times. The rearrangement joins TRBV11-2 to TRBJ1-4; TRBD1 is a possible D gene (6 bases). V gave up 4 bases and J gave up 6 bases, with 12 bases separating them. This CDR3 is 14 amino acids long. The germline V gene has CDR1 SGHAT and CDR2 FQNNGV. CDR3 residues: CASSSRAGDEKLFF. The CDR3 DNA is TGTGCCAGCAGCTCACGGGCAGGGGATGAAAAACTGTTTTTT.

The rearrangement uses TRBV5-4 and TRBJ2-3; TRBD2 matches 8 bases. The CDR3 loop spans 16 amino acids. Germline CDR1 reads SGHNT; CDR2 reads YYREEE (reference sequence). The V and J ends lost 5 bases and 0 bases, in that order; junction bases with no gene match: 8. The CDR3 DNA is TGTGCCAGCAGTCGAACCGCTAGCGGGAGCACAGATACGCAGTATTTT. This codes for CASSRTASGSTDTQYF.

The genes are TRBV7-9 and TRBJ2-5; 8 bases are a match to TRBD2. The CDR3 contains 15 residues. CDR1 is SEHNR and CDR2 is FQNEAQ in the germline V gene (reference sequence). V was pared by 3 bases and J by 4 bases, with 7 bases of the junction left unmatched. CDR3 region: CASSLGGGLIETQYF. DNA of the CDR3: TGTGCCAGCAGCTTGGGCGGGGGGCTTATAGAGACCCAGTACTTC.

This clone was counted a single time. V usage is TRBV20-1 and J usage is TRBJ2-1; D possibly corresponds to TRBD2 (5 bases). V shed 5 bases and J shed 8 bases, with 10 bases lying between them. CDR1 and CDR2 (germline): DFQATT, SNEGSKA (reference sequence). The CDR3 runs 11 residues. This chain's CDR3 is CSAWTQDEQFF. The CDR3 DNA sequence: TGCAGTGCTTGGACTCAGGATGAGCAGTTCTTC.

The rearrangement joins TRBV5-1 to TRBJ1-6; 11 nucleotides align to TRBD1. CDR1 and CDR2 from the germline V gene are SGHRS and YFSETQ. This CDR3 has 16 residues. The V and J ends lost 4 bases and 6 bases, in that order; junction bases with no gene match: 6. Here the CDR3 reads CASSLGQGASNSPLHF. In nucleotides, the CDR3 is TGCGCCAGCAGCCTAGGACAGGGGGCCTCTAATTCACCCCTCCACTTT.

V is TRBV2 and J is TRBJ2-1, with 13 bases matching TRBD2. This CDR3 region has 16 residues. V dropped 6 bases and J dropped 8; count of bases not matched to a gene: 10. Germline V gene sequence: CDR1 SNHLY, CDR2 FYNNEI. CDR3 sequence: CASREFGTSGVYEQFF. CDR3 nucleotides: TGTGCCAGCAGGGAATTCGGGACTAGCGGGGTCTATGAGCAGTTCTTC.

This chain links TRBV11-2 with TRBJ2-1; TRBD1 matches 7 bases. Trimming removed 5 bases from V and 0 bases from J; junction bases left unmatched: 4. Germline V CDR1 and CDR2: SGHAT, FQNNGV. This CDR3 comprises 15 residues. CDR3 nucleotides: TGTGCCAGCAGCCGAGGGACAGCCTCCTACAATGAGCAGTTCTTC. Protein: CASSRGTASYNEQFF. The full variable domain, completed using reference TRBV11-2 and TRBJ2-1, is EAGVAQSPRYKIIEKRQSVAFWCNPISGHATLYWYQQILGQGPKLLIQFQNNGVVDDSQLPKDRFSAERLKGVDSTLKIQPAKLEDSAVYLCASSRGTASYNEQFFGPGTRLTVL.

V gene TRBV7-9 combines with J gene TRBJ1-3; 10 bases fit TRBD1. Germline loops: CDR1 SEHNR, CDR2 FQNEAQ (reference sequence). V was clipped by 5 bases and J by 4 bases; unmatched bases: 5. The CDR3 is 15 amino acids. CDR3 nucleotide sequence: TGTGCCAGCAGCCCCGGACAGGGGGAAGGAAACACCATATATTTT. Encoded protein: CASSPGQGEGNTIYF.

The J gene is TRBJ2-3, the V gene TRBV4-2; 10 bases agree with TRBD2. The CDR3 length is 17 residues. J lost 4 bases, V lost 0 bases, and 7 bases had no gene match. The germline CDR1 and CDR2 sequences are LGHNA and YNFKEQ. DNA of the CDR3: TGTGCCAGCAGCCAAGAGGGAAGCGGGGGGGCCCCAGATACGCAGTATTTT. This gives the protein CASSQEGSGGAPDTQYF.

For this clone: One end of the junction fails to match germline, which may point to a read error. The genes are TRBV4-1 and TRBJ2-3; weak D call: TRBD1 (6 bases). Germline V gene data show CDR1 as MGHRA and CDR2 as YSYEKL. The CDR3 runs to 15 residues. The CDR3 DNA follows: TGCGCCAGCAGCCAAGAAACTGGGGGCACCGATACGCAGTATTTT. This sequence encodes CASSQETGGTDTQYF.

The V call is TRBV6-1, the J call TRBJ2-3, with D possibly TRBD2 on 6 matching bases. Germline CDR1 MNHNS, CDR2 SASEGT. The CDR3 consists of 14 residues. The V gene lost 6 bases and the J gene lost 6 bases, with 16 bases spanning the gap. CDR3: CASRHASAGDTQYF. CDR3 nucleotides: TGTGCCAGCAGGCACGCTAGCGCTGGGGATACGCAGTATTTT.

This clone was observed a few times. The chain joins TRBV29-1 to TRBJ2-7; 7 bases are a match to TRBD2. Germline lookup yields CDR1 SQVTM and CDR2 ANQGSEA. The CDR3 has 12 amino acids. Trimming cost V 3 bases and J 5 bases; bases outside gene matches: 4. The CDR3 nucleotides read TGCAGCGTTGATGGGGGGGTAAACGAGCAGTACTTC. Translated: CSVDGGVNEQYF.

The gene calls are TRBV12-5 and TRBJ2-3; a weak D match, TRBD2 (6 bases). The CDR3 covers 17 residues. Trimming left V 0 bases short and J 4 bases short, with 17 bases between. Germline V gene lookup returns CDR1 LGHNT and CDR2 FRNRAP. In DNA form, the CDR3 reads TGTGCTAGTGGTTTGGTACTTGGAGGGTGGGGGGCAGATACGCAGTATTTT. Protein: CASGLVLGGWGADTQYF.

This clone occurred once. V gene TRBV14 combines with J gene TRBJ2-1; D ambiguous. This CDR3 is built from 17 residues. Trimming pared 1 base from V and 0 bases from J, leaving 13 bases between. Germline V gene lookup returns CDR1 SGHDN and CDR2 FVKESK. The CDR3 bases are TGTGCCAGCAGCCAAGGGTCCGAGAAATACTCCTACAATGAGCAGTTCTTC. Translating it yields CASSQGSEKYSYNEQFF.

This chain joins TRBV6-5 and TRBJ2-7, with 9 bases that match TRBD2. This CDR3 contains 14 residues. Germline V gene lookup returns CDR1 MNHEY and CDR2 SVGAGI. Losses at the gene ends were 1 base for V and 7 bases for J; bases not matched to a gene: 5. The CDR3 DNA is TGTGCCAGCAGTTACTTCCGGACTAGCGATGAGCAGTACTTC. The encoded protein is CASSYFRTSDEQYF.

The rearrangement links TRBV11-3 to TRBJ2-7; TRBD1 matches at 9 bases. V lost 1 base to trimming and J lost 5 bases; unmatched junction nucleotides: 3. The CDR3 extends over 14 amino acids. Looked up from germline, CDR1 is SGHNT and CDR2 is YENEEA. In DNA, the CDR3 is TGTGCCAGCAGCTTAGGGGGGACAGGGAACGAGCAGTACTTC. Its translation is CASSLGGTGNEQYF.

The V call is TRBV4-3, the J call TRBJ2-7; maybe TRBD1 (5 bases). The CDR3 loop spans 17 amino acids. V was trimmed by 0 bases and J by 0 bases, leaving 15 bases between them. CDR1 is LGHNA, CDR2 YSLEER, per germline. The CDR3 here is CASSQDGAARGSYEQYF. The DNA for the CDR3 is TGCGCCAGCAGCCAAGATGGGGCGGCAAGAGGCTCCTACGAGCAGTACTTC.

The chain carries TRBV27 and TRBJ2-2, with D unclear. CDR1 and CDR2 (germline): MNHEY, SMNVEV (reference sequence). This CDR3 contains 15 residues. V was cut by 2 bases and J by 1 base, with 8 bases left in between. CDR3 DNA: TGTGCCAGCAGTTTAGAGAAACTGAACACCGGGGAGCTGTTTTTT. This translates into CASSLEKLNTGELFF.

This clone was seen once. This sequence joins TRBV15 and TRBJ2-3, with D unclear. The germline CDR1 and CDR2 sequences are LNHNV and YYDKDF (reference sequence). V gave up 3 bases and J gave up 0 bases, with 10 bases separating them. This CDR3 has 15 amino acids. In DNA form, the CDR3 reads TGTGCCACCAGCAGCGCGCCGACTAGCACAGATACGCAGTATTTT. Its translation: CATSSAPTSTDTQYF.

Details on this clone: Other nucleotide sequences from this sample produce the same CDR3. J is TRBJ1-2 and V is TRBV7-2, with D maybe TRBD1 (6 bases). V dropped 4 bases and J dropped 8 bases, with 8 bases sitting between them. The germline V gene encodes CDR1 SGHTA and CDR2 FQGNSA. This CDR3 comprises 11 residues. The CDR3 sequence is CASSSRGGYTF. The CDR3 DNA follows: TGTGCCAGCAGCTCCAGGGGCGGCTACACCTTC.